The 20 T cell receptor beta chains listed next were all sequenced from one sample in a study of shared clonotypes between healthy human individuals. Method: immunoSEQ multiplex PCR; TCRdb's copy keeps in-frame clones and lacks some. The profile shows fewer than 3 million clones, about nine tenths of them singletons. The sample taken for sequencing was naive CD4+ T cells from PBMCs. Subset defined: CD45RA+ positively selected. Receptors were obtained from a man aged 18 to 35 in good health. Some clones in this sample may be carry-over from other donors' samples.

The chain carries TRBV7-9 and TRBJ2-7, with a weak D call TRBD1 (5 bases). The length of the CDR3 is 17 residues. Germline CDR1 is SEHNR and CDR2 is FQNEAQ (reference sequence). V shed 0 bases and J shed 3 bases, with 18 bases lying between them. The CDR3 sequence is CASSLAGPGPRDYEQYF. The CDR3 region has the DNA TGTGCCAGCAGCTTAGCGGGTCCCGGGCCCAGGGACTACGAGCAGTACTTC.

This chain uses TRBV9 with TRBJ2-3, with D possibly matching TRBD2 (6 bases). The CDR3 covers 17 residues. V was cut by 1 base and J by 4 bases, with 19 bases left in between. Germline V gene data show CDR1 as SGDLS and CDR2 as YYNGEE. CDR3 nucleotide sequence: TGTGCCAGCAGCGTATTAGGAGGGCCTCCAGCTCCAGATACGCAGTATTTT. Encoded protein: CASSVLGGPPAPDTQYF.

The chain links TRBV7-2 to TRBJ2-7; TRBD1 matches at 7 bases. The V gene's germline CDR1 is SGHTA and CDR2 FQGNSA. The V segment lost 5 bases and the J segment 7 bases; nucleotides outside the gene matches: 14. The CDR3 extends over 15 amino acids. The CDR3 region is CASSRDRALSGEQYF. CDR3 in DNA: TGTGCCAGCAGCCGTGACAGGGCCCTGAGTGGGGAGCAGTACTTC.

The J gene is TRBJ1-2, the V gene TRBV7-8, with D possibly TRBD1 on 6 matching bases. The germline gives CDR1 SGHVS, CDR2 FQNEAQ. This CDR3 has 14 amino acids. Trimming pared 5 bases from V and 7 bases from J, leaving 17 bases between. Written as DNA, the CDR3 is TGTGCCAGCAGCCCCCGAGGGGGGGCTGGTGGCTACACCTTC. This encodes CASSPRGGAGGYTF.

The rearrangement links TRBV29-1 to TRBJ1-4, with 10 bases aligning to TRBD1. Germline V gene data show CDR1 as SQVTM and CDR2 as ANQGSEA. J gave up 7 bases and V 4 bases, and 9 bases lay outside the gene matches. The CDR3 covers 15 residues. In DNA form, the CDR3 reads TGCAGCGTTGCCGGGACAGGGGCCTCAGGTGAAAAACTGTTTTTT. Translating it yields CSVAGTGASGEKLFF.

The V and J genes are TRBV5-1 and TRBJ1-2; possible D gene TRBD1, 5 bases. With 4 bases removed from V and 8 bases from J, the gap between germline ends came to 21 bases. Germline assignment: CDR1 SGHRS and CDR2 YFSETQ. This CDR3 spans 15 amino acids. The CDR3 spells CASSPGIRGKMGYTF. CDR3 in DNA: TGCGCCAGCAGCCCAGGAATCCGGGGGAAGATGGGCTACACCTTC.

The chain joins TRBV5-4 to TRBJ2-1, with 9 nucleotides matching TRBD1. The length of the CDR3 is 13 residues. The junction had 5 bases not matched to a gene; V was cut back by 3 bases and J by 10 bases. Germline loops: CDR1 SGHNT, CDR2 YYREEE (reference sequence). CDR3: CASSWDRVQEQFF. The CDR3 DNA follows: TGTGCCAGCAGCTGGGACAGGGTACAGGAGCAGTTCTTC.

V usage is TRBV9 and J usage is TRBJ2-7; 8 bases agree with TRBD1. The CDR3 runs to 15 residues. J lost 0 bases, V lost 4 bases, and 6 bases had no gene match. CDR1 and CDR2 (germline): SGDLS, YYNGEE. The CDR3, as DNA: TGTGCCAGCAGCCCGACAGGGGCGAGCTCCTACGAGCAGTACTTC. Translation: CASSPTGASSYEQYF.

The V and J genes are TRBV7-9 and TRBJ2-7; weak D call: TRBD2 (5 bases). This CDR3 has 14 residues. The germline V gene has CDR1 SEHNR and CDR2 FQNEAQ (reference sequence). The V end was cut by 1 base, the J end by 5 bases, with 12 bases between. This chain's CDR3 is CASSLDTPRDEQYF. Here the CDR3 DNA reads TGTGCCAGCAGCTTAGACACCCCGAGGGACGAGCAGTACTTC.

J is TRBJ2-7 and V is TRBV28; D possibly corresponds to TRBD2 (6 bases). This CDR3 is built from 10 residues. The germline V gene encodes CDR1 MDHEN and CDR2 SYDVKM. Trimming left V 7 bases short and J 6 bases short, with 7 bases between. This CDR3 reads CASMGGEQYF. CDR3 coding DNA: TGTGCCAGCATGGGAGGCGAGCAGTACTTC.

This rearrangement joins TRBV2 to TRBJ2-7; TRBD1 is a possible D gene (7 bases). In germline, CDR1 is SNHLY, CDR2 FYNNEI. V was shortened by 8 bases and J by 3 bases, with 17 bases between the two germline ends. The CDR3 loop spans 14 amino acids. The DNA of the CDR3 is TGTGCCAGCCACCCAGGGGGGAGGAGCTACGAGCAGTACTTC. Its protein product is CASHPGGRSYEQYF.

The chain carries TRBV6-5 and TRBJ2-7, with 8 bases fitting TRBD2. This CDR3 contains 14 residues. V dropped 6 bases and J dropped 0; count of bases not matched to a gene: 4. CDR1 MNHEY and CDR2 SVGAGI come from the germline V gene. The CDR3 DNA reads as TGTGCCAGCAGAAAAAGCGGGAGCTCCTACGAGCAGTACTTC. Translation: CASRKSGSSYEQYF.

The chain uses TRBV20-1 and TRBJ1-5; TRBD1 aligns across 7 bases. Germline lookup yields CDR1 DFQATT and CDR2 SNEGSKA (reference sequence). Trimming at V came to 6 bases and at J to 7 bases, leaving 3 bases not matched to a gene. The CDR3 length is 11 residues. The CDR3 bases are TGCAGTGCCCAGGGGGAACAGCCCCAGCATTTT. Its protein is CSAQGEQPQHF.

V usage is TRBV5-1 and J usage is TRBJ2-1; 12 bases map to TRBD2. Germline loops: CDR1 SGHRS, CDR2 YFSETQ. J lost 0 bases, V lost 4 bases, and 14 bases had no gene match. This CDR3 has 20 amino acids. CDR3 protein: CASSRGQSGLAGYSYNEQFF. The CDR3 DNA sequence: TGCGCCAGCAGCAGGGGACAGTCGGGACTAGCGGGTTACTCCTACAATGAGCAGTTCTTC.

The J gene is TRBJ1-5, the V gene TRBV2; 7 positions match TRBD1. This CDR3 is 16 amino acids long. Germline V gives CDR1 SNHLY, CDR2 FYNNEI. After removal of 6 bases from V and 0 bases from J, the junction contained 8 bases not matched to a gene. The CDR3: CASRGVQGFSNQPQHF. For the CDR3, the DNA is TGTGCCAGCAGAGGCGTACAGGGGTTTAGCAATCAGCCCCAGCATTTT.

CDR3 protein: CASRRVGIYEQYF. CDR3 in DNA: TGTGCCAGCCGCAGGGTGGGGATCTACGAGCAGTACTTC. The chain couples TRBV11-2 to TRBJ2-7, with D perhaps matching TRBD1 (5 bases). Trimming took off 8 bases at V and 3 bases at J, with 14 bases between the two ends. CDR3 length: 13 amino acids. Germline V lookup: CDR1 SGHAT, CDR2 FQNNGV.

Notes on this clone: Distinct nucleotide sequences in the sample also encode this CDR3. The genes are TRBV6-1 and TRBJ1-2; D is possibly TRBD1 (6 bases). In germline, CDR1 is MNHNS, CDR2 SASEGT. The CDR3 consists of 12 residues. V lost 6 bases and J lost 5, with 10 bases in between. CDR3 amino acids: CASSRTGYGYTF. As DNA, the CDR3 is TGTGCCAGCAGCCGCACAGGGTATGGCTACACCTTC.

V usage is TRBV29-1 and J usage is TRBJ1-1; TRBD1 is a possible D gene (6 bases). The V gene lost 3 bases and the J gene lost 4 bases, with 24 bases spanning the gap. The CDR3 is 17 amino acids. Germline lookup yields CDR1 SQVTM and CDR2 ANQGSEA. This chain's CDR3 is CSVDSHRDEGRSTEAFF. The CDR3 region has the DNA TGCAGCGTTGATAGTCACAGGGACGAAGGTCGTTCCACTGAAGCTTTCTTT.

The chain uses TRBV27 and TRBJ1-5; D may be TRBD1 (5 bases). Per germline, CDR1 MNHEY and CDR2 SMNVEV (reference sequence). Trimming removed 3 bases from V and 7 bases from J, with 10 bases in between. The CDR3 runs 13 residues. CDR3 DNA: TGTGCCAGCAGTTTTGGTTGGGGCCAGCCCCAGCATTTT. The encoded protein is CASSFGWGQPQHF.

With regard to this clone: Within the sample, other DNA sequences also encode this same CDR3. Here the CDR3 reads CASRRLAGDNEQFF. The CDR3 nucleotides are TGTGCCAGCAGGAGGCTAGCGGGAGACAATGAGCAGTTCTTC. The chain links TRBV6-5 to TRBJ2-1; TRBD2 agrees at 10 bases. The J segment lost 5 bases and the V segment lost 6 bases, leaving 4 bases of the junction unmatched. Looked up from germline, CDR1 is MNHEY and CDR2 is SVGAGI. This CDR3 is 14 amino acids long.